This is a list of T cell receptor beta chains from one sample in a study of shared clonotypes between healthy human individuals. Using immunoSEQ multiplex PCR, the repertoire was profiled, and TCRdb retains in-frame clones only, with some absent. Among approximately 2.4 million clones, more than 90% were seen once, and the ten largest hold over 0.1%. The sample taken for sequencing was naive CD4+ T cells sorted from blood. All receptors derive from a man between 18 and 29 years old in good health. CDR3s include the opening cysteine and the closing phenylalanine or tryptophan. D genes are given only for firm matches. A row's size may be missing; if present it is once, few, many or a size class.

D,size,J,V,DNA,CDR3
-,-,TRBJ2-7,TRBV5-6,TGTGCCAGCAGCCCGGGGCGAAGGGTGGCCTACGAGCAGTACTTC,CASSPGRRVAYEQYF
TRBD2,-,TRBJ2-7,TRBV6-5,TGTGCCAGCAGTTACTCGAAGGGACTAGCTGGCGAGCAGTACTTC,CASSYSKGLAGEQYF
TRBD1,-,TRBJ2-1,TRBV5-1,TGCGCCAGCAGCTTGGCCCGGACAGGCTACAATGAGCAGTTCTTC,CASSLARTGYNEQFF
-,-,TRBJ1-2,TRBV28,TGTGCCAGCAGTTTGTCCTTGACAGGTTATGGCTACACCTTC,CASSLSLTGYGYTF
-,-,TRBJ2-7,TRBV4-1,TGCGCCAGCAGCCCATCCCAGGCCGGGTCCTACGAGCAGTACTTC,CASSPSQAGSYEQYF
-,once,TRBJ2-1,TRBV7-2,TGTGCCAGCAGCTTGGCCGTGGTGGTAGAGCAGTTCTTC,CASSLAVVVEQFF
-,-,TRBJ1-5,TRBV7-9,TGTGCCAGCAGCTTTGGGGGGGACCAGCCCCAGCATTTT,CASSFGGDQPQHF
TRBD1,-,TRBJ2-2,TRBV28,TGTGCCAGCGGGACAGGGGTCCCCGGGGAGCTGTTTTTT,CASGTGVPGELFF
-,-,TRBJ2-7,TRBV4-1,TGCGCCAGCAGCCCAAGACTCACGGGTGTCGGGTACGAGCAGTACTTC,CASSPRLTGVGYEQYF
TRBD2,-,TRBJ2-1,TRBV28,TGTGCCAGCAGTTATGCTAGCGGGGGGTTCAATGAGCAGTTCTTC,CASSYASGGFNEQFF
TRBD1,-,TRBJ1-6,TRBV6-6,TGTGCCAGCAGTCGATCACAGGGGCCCTTTTCACCCCTCCACTTT,CASSRSQGPFSPLHF
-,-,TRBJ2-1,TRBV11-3,TGTGCCAGCAGCTTGGATACAGACAATGAGCAGTTCTTC,CASSLDTDNEQFF
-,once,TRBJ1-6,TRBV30,TGTGCCTGGAGTCGGGGGAGCTCCTATAATTCACCCCTCCACTTT,CAWSRGSSYNSPLHF
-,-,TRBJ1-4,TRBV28,TGTGCCAGCAGGAAAGTCCAGGGGCGCCGGGATGAAAAACTGTTTTTT,CASRKVQGRRDEKLFF
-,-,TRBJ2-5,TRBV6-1,TGTGCCAGCGTAGGCGGGGCGGTGGGAGAGACCCAGTACTTC,CASVGGAVGETQYF
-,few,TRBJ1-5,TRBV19,TGTGCCAGTAGTGGGAATGGACAGCCCCAGCATTTT,CASSGNGQPQHF
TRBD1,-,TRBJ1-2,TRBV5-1,TGCGCCAGCAGCTTGGATACCGGGACAGGGGCACGGGGCTACACCTTC,CASSLDTGTGARGYTF
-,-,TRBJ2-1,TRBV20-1,TGCAGTGCTACGTCGACGGAAAAGCAGTTCTTC,CSATSTEKQFF
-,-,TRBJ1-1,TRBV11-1,TGTGCCAGCAGCTTAGAGGGACATCCATGGATGAACACTGAAGCTTTCTTT,CASSLEGHPWMNTEAFF
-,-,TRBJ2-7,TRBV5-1,TGCGCCAGCAGCTCCGGGACATTATCACTCGAGCAGTACTTC,CASSSGTLSLEQYF
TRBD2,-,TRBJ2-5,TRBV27,TGTGCCAGCAGTTTCGAGGGGACTAGCGGAGAGACCCAGTACTTC,CASSFEGTSGETQYF
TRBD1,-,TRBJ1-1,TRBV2,TGTGCCAGCAAGACCCTTGGAGGGGGCCTAGAAGCTTTCTTT,CASKTLGGGLEAFF
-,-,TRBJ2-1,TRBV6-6,TGTGCCAGCAGCTTTACATCGCTTTACAATGAGCAGTTCTTC,CASSFTSLYNEQFF
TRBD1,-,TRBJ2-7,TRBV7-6,TGTGCCAGCAGCTCCCGGGACAGGGGAGGGGAGCAGTACTTC,CASSSRDRGGEQYF
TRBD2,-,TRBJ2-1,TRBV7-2,TGTGCCAGCAGCGACACTAGCGTTGGGAAACAGTTCTTC,CASSDTSVGKQFF
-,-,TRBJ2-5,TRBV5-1,TGCGCCAGCAGCTTGGCCGCCTCCGGACAAGAGACCCAGTACTTC,CASSLAASGQETQYF
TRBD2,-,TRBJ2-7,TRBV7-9,TGTGCCAGCAGCTTCGGTAGAACTAGCGGCTCCTACGAGCAGTACTTC,CASSFGRTSGSYEQYF
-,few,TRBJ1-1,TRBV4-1,TGCGCCAGCAGCCAGGAGGGAAGTCGAAAAGCTTTCTTT,CASSQEGSRKAFF
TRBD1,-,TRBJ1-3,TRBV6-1,TGTGCCAGCAATGTAGGGGGCTCGGGAAACACCATATATTTT,CASNVGGSGNTIYF
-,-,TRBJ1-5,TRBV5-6,TGTGCCAGCAGCTTGAACGAGCGTAATCAGCCCCAGCATTTT,CASSLNERNQPQHF
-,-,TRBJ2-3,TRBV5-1,TGCGCCAGCAGCTCCGGGGGCGGGAGCACAGATACGCAGTATTTT,CASSSGGGSTDTQYF
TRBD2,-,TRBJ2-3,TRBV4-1,TGCGCCAGCAGATGGACTAGCGGACTTCCTAGCACAGATACGCAGTATTTT,CASRWTSGLPSTDTQYF
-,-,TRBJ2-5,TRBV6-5,TGTGCCAGCAGTTACTCGGGTTTGGAACTCCAGTACTTC,CASSYSGLELQYF
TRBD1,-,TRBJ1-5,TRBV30,TGTGCCTGGAGTGTTAACAGGGGAGCTTTTAGCAATCAGCCCCAGCATTTT,CAWSVNRGAFSNQPQHF
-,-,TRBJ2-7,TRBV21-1,TGTGCCAACGGACTAGCGGGGGGGGCTCACTTC,CANGLAGGAHF
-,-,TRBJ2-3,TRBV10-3,TGTGCCATCAAGGGAGAAGGCACAGATACGCAGTATTTT,CAIKGEGTDTQYF
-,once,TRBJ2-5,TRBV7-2,TGTGCCAGCAGCTTAATGTTGTTTATATCTGAGGGGTGGCAAGAGACCCAGTACTTC,CASSLMLFISEGWQETQYF
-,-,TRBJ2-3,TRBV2,TGTGCCAGCAGTAGGGGGGTTTTCACAGATACGCAGTATTTT,CASSRGVFTDTQYF
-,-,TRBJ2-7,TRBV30,TGTGCCCTAAAATCCGGGACAAAGATCTACGAGCAGTACTTC,CALKSGTKIYEQYF
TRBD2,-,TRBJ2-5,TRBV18,TGTGCCAGCTCACCACTTCTCCAGGCGGCGGGGGGGACCCAGTACTTC,CASSPLLQAAGGTQYF
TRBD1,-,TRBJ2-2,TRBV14,TGTGCCAGCAGCCCAATCACCGGGACAGGGGGCACCGGGGAGCTGTTTTTT,CASSPITGTGGTGELFF
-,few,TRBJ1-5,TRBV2,TGTGCCAGCACCCTAGGTTCTCAGCCCCAGCATTTT,CASTLGSQPQHF
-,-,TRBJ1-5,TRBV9,TGTGCCAGCAGTGCCTGGGGCGATAGCAATCAGCCCCAGCATTTT,CASSAWGDSNQPQHF
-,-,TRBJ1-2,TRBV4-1,TGCGCCAGCAGCCAAGAGACGGGCAGGGGCTATGGCTACACCTTC,CASSQETGRGYGYTF
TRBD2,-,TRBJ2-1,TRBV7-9,TGTGCCAGCAGCTTAGCCCTGACTAGCGGTACCTACAATGAGCAGTTCTTC,CASSLALTSGTYNEQFF
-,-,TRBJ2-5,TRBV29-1,TGCAGCGCCAGACAGTTACTCCAAGAGACCCAGTACTTC,CSARQLLQETQYF
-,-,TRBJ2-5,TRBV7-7,TGTGCTAGCAGCTTAAGTCCAGGGATCGGGACCCAGTACTTC,CASSLSPGIGTQYF
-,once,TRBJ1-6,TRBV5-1,TGCGCCAGCAGCTTGGGGGTGGTGAGACAAAATAATTCACCCCTCCACTTT,CASSLGVVRQNNSPLHF
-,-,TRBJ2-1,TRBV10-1,TGCGCCAGCAGCCCAAACCACCTTGGGCAGTTCTTC,CASSPNHLGQFF
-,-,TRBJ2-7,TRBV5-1,TGCGCCAGCAGCTTTTCTGGGGCCTACGAGCAGTACTTC,CASSFSGAYEQYF
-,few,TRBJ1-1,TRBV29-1,TGCAGCGTTGTGTCCAGCACTGAAGCTTTCTTT,CSVVSSTEAFF
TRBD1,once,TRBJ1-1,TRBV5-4,TGTGCCAGCAGCCTCCCGGGACAGATGAACACTGAAGCTTTCTTT,CASSLPGQMNTEAFF
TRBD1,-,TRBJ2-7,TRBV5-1,TGCGCCAGCAGCCCCTATCTGGACAGGGCCTACGAGCAGTACTTC,CASSPYLDRAYEQYF
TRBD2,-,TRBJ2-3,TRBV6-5,TGTGCCAGCAGTTACTTGGGGCGGGGGACAGATACGCAGTATTTT,CASSYLGRGTDTQYF
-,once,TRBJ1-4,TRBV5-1,TGCGCCAGCAGCTTAGGAGGGGATACGAAGAAACTGTTTTTT,CASSLGGDTKKLFF
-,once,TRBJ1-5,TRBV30,TGTGCCTGGAGTGTATGGGGGGGCGATCAGCCCCAGCATTTT,CAWSVWGGDQPQHF
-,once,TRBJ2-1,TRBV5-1,TGCGCCAGCAGCTTGGAGGTCGGTGAGCAGTTCTTC,CASSLEVGEQFF